One and the same sample provided the 14 T cell receptor beta chains below, sequenced in a study (dated by TCRdb to about 2016). Libraries were prepared through RT-PCR. The sequencer was an Illumina MiSeq. The raw public data were reprocessed by TCRdb itself: fastp quality trimming at Q25, MiXCR clonotype calling, in-frame beta chains only. Entries are consolidated by CDR3 protein sequence, retaining the most common genes and DNA. The sample table contains fewer than 800,000 distinct CDR3 sequences; only one count was recorded for 12% to 15% of them. Around 3.3% of the sample rests with the top ten. The specimen sequenced was memory CD4+ T cells from blood. These receptors came from a female donor in good health, serving as a healthy control.

The table lists this clonotype with many counts. CDR3 region: CASSSGLAGEQETQYF. In nucleotides, the CDR3 is TGTGCCAGCAGCTCCGGACTAGCGGGAGAGCAAGAGACCCAGTACTTC. The J gene is TRBJ2-5, the V gene TRBV7-2, with 13 positions matching TRBD2. The CDR3 has 16 amino acids. Trimming took 4 bases from V and 2 from J; bases not matched to a gene: 4. The germline CDR1 and CDR2 sequences are SGHTA and FQGNSA.

The chain employs TRBV24-1 and TRBJ1-2; D is unresolved. V dropped 2 bases and J dropped 6 bases, with 12 bases sitting between them. CDR3 length: 14 amino acids. Germline V gives CDR1 KGHDR, CDR2 SFDVKD. The DNA of the CDR3 is TGTGCCACCAGTGATTCCCAACAGCAAAATGGCTACACCTTC. This codes for CATSDSQQQNGYTF.

This clonotype was observed many times. The J gene is TRBJ2-2, the V gene TRBV29-1; D gene unclear. The CDR3 sequence is 11 residues long. Per germline, CDR1 SQVTM and CDR2 ANQGSEA. V lost 4 bases, J lost 5 bases, and 5 bases lay in between. The CDR3 loop reads CSVVWTGELFF. In DNA, the CDR3 is TGCAGCGTTGTGTGGACCGGGGAGCTGTTTTTT.

The V call is TRBV20-1, the J call TRBJ1-6, with 9 bases identical to TRBD1. The CDR3 loop spans 15 amino acids. CDR1 and CDR2 from the germline V gene are DFQATT and SNEGSKA (reference sequence). The V gene end was trimmed by 3 bases and the J gene end by 7 bases; junction bases not matched to a gene: 7. CDR3 region: CSARASTGGNSPLHF. CDR3 sequence (DNA): TGCAGTGCTAGGGCGTCGACAGGGGGGAATTCACCCCTCCACTTT.

The gene calls are TRBV6-1 and TRBJ2-2; 10 bases are a match to TRBD2. Germline loops: CDR1 MNHNS, CDR2 SASEGT. The CDR3 runs to 17 residues. J was trimmed by 6 bases and V by 3 bases; bases with no gene match: 10. The CDR3 DNA reads TGTGCCAGCAGTGATCCTAGCGGGAGCGCCGGGGCCGGGGAGCTGTTTTTT. Its translation is CASSDPSGSAGAGELFF.

This clonotype was seen only a few times. The genes are TRBV5-1 and TRBJ1-1; 8 bases match TRBD1. Per germline, CDR1 SGHRS and CDR2 YFSETQ. Trimming took 3 bases from V and 4 from J; bases not matched to a gene: 8. The CDR3 spans 15 residues. The CDR3 is CASSSGQGAGTEAFF. The CDR3 DNA sequence: TGCGCCAGCAGCTCTGGGCAGGGGGCGGGCACTGAAGCTTTCTTT.

The gene calls are TRBV6-1 and TRBJ1-6, with a tentative D call TRBD1 (6 bases). CDR1 and CDR2 (germline): MNHNS, SASEGT. V gave up 0 bases and J gave up 7 bases, with 10 bases separating them. The CDR3 extends over 15 amino acids. The CDR3 sequence: CASSEAPGANSPLHF. In DNA form, the CDR3 reads TGTGCCAGCAGTGAAGCGCCAGGGGCGAATTCACCCCTCCACTTT.

This clonotype came up a few times. The junction departs from the called germline gene at one end, perhaps through a read error. The V call is TRBV6-5, the J call TRBJ2-1; no firm D call. Germline-derived CDR1 and CDR2 are MNHEY and SVGAGI. The length of the CDR3 is 12 residues. DNA for the CDR3: TGTGCCAGCGGTTACGAGGCGAATGAGCAGTTCTTC. The encoded protein is CASGYEANEQFF.

In this sample, this clonotype turned up a few times. The chain employs TRBV6-1 and TRBJ2-1, with 8 bases aligning to TRBD1. The CDR3 runs to 14 residues. Germline CDR1 reads MNHNS; CDR2 reads SASEGT. The junction had 5 bases not matched to a gene; V was cut back by 6 bases and J by 4 bases. The CDR3 DNA sequence: TGTGCCAGCAGAATCGGGACAGGTTACAATGAGCAGTTCTTC. Protein: CASRIGTGYNEQFF.

Ten or more counts support this clonotype. The chain employs TRBV20-1 and TRBJ1-1; no clear D. Trimming removed 1 base at V and 2 bases at J, with 8 bases between. Per the germline V gene, CDR1 is DFQATT and CDR2 is SNEGSKA (reference sequence). The CDR3 extends over 13 amino acids. The CDR3: CSARVSANTEAFF. The CDR3 nucleotides are TGCAGTGCTAGAGTTTCGGCAAACACTGAAGCTTTCTTT.

The chain joins TRBV30 to TRBJ2-1, with 7 bases aligning to TRBD2. After removal of 3 bases from V and 5 bases from J, the junction contained 7 bases not matched to a gene. This CDR3 comprises 14 residues. Looked up from germline, CDR1 is GTSNPN and CDR2 is SVGIG (reference sequence). CDR3: CAWRREFSHNEQFF. CDR3 DNA sequence: TGTGCCTGGAGGCGGGAGTTTTCCCACAATGAGCAGTTCTTC.

V gene TRBV6-1 combines with J gene TRBJ1-5, with D perhaps TRBD1 (5 bases). The germline gives CDR1 MNHNS, CDR2 SASEGT. The CDR3 is 13 residues long. The germline V and J ends were trimmed by 11 bases and 7 bases, with 18 bases remaining between them. The CDR3 region has the DNA TGTGCCTCGATGACAGAAGGTCGGCAGCCCCAGCATTTT. Protein sequence: CASMTEGRQPQHF.

The chain joins TRBV20-1 to TRBJ2-2, with D unresolved. The germline V gene has CDR1 DFQATT and CDR2 SNEGSKA (reference sequence). The length of the CDR3 is 15 residues. V lost 3 bases, J lost 6 bases, and 17 bases lay in between. The DNA of the CDR3 is TGCAGTGCTAGTTCGTCCGAATCTTATTCCGGGGAGCTGTTTTTT. This encodes CSASSSESYSGELFF.

This clonotype has more than one count but fewer than ten. The rearrangement joins TRBV5-1 to TRBJ2-3; possibly TRBD2 for D (6 bases). Germline V lookup: CDR1 SGHRS, CDR2 YFSETQ. Trimming took off 3 bases at V and 2 bases at J, with 13 bases between the two ends. The CDR3 consists of 15 residues. The CDR3 region is CASSSGLLITDTQYF. CDR3 sequence (DNA): TGCGCCAGCAGCTCGGGACTGCTGATCACAGATACGCAGTATTTT.